This entry features one T cell receptor beta chain sequence. The antigen it recognizes is unknown. No base-level quality is on record; no much larger clone is a single base apart. The CDR3 covers 13 residues, taking in both the cysteine and the phenylalanine. This entry keeps only the CDR3 DNA: 39 bases, framed from base 1. Reading the germline V gene gives CDR1 SGHVS and CDR2 FNYEAQ. Relative to germline, V is 5 bases shorter and J is 7 bases shorter, with 9 bases between their ends. The data stem from a study of blood T cell repertoires in COVID-19 (dated by TCRdb to 2020 to 2022). For context, the study as a whole: Collaborator samples came from the United States, Italy and Spain and covered acute and convalescent phases of COVID-19. The prospective study material was composed of cDNA or gDNA derived from T cells, B-cell-depleted T cells, or PBMCs. Subjects who had been exposed to COVID-19, were actively infected with it, or had recovered from it provided the deeply sampled blood TCRbeta repertoires that made up the dataset. The repertoires were made available in a free public database intended to serve as a resource for research on the immune response to SARS-CoV-2. The samples were drawn from two sources: the first 160 participants of the ongoing ImmuneRACE study, and 1,000 to 1,500 subjects contributed by 6 global collaborators. A de-identified subject ID, COVID-19 status, age in years and sex were almost always included in the sample metadata. Where available, HLA class I and class II types were obtained from metadata supplied by the sample provider rather than from assay-based typing.

TCRbeta CDR3 regions were amplified from genomic DNA using the immunoSEQ Assay, a bias-controlled multiplex PCR. Turning to the authors' computational methods: Nucleated cell counts per sample were estimated from amplification of reference gene primers within the assay. To quantify the absolute abundance of each unique TCRbeta CDR3 rearrangement, sequence reads were collapsed and filtered. Productive Simpson clonality was computed per sample as the square root of Simpson's diversity index over productive rearrangements. TCRdb holds this immuneACCESS table with in-frame rearrangements only. Some clones are missing; in checked studies, unresolved V genes explain under half, and the rest has no known cause. Clonal size and the V and J genes are those of that table, whereas D and trimming came from the DNA. The sample contains 180,000 or so clones, over 70% of them found a single time. 9.5% to 11% of the sample belongs to the ten largest clones.

Overall study results and their limits: The quantity of clinical and demographic metadata differed by source and by participant and was supplied without curation.

Enrolling through a virtual design, the prospective study's participants ranged in age from about 18 to 89 years and lived across 24 United States geographic areas. Cohort assignment in the prospective study relied on participant-reported clinical history from a screening survey and a study questionnaire. ImmuneRACE Cohort 3 recovered participants were defined by two consecutive negative NP/OP PCR tests, healthcare professional clearance, or symptom resolution. In the prospective study, mobile phlebotomists collected whole blood, serum and a nasopharyngeal or oropharyngeal swab from each participant. Over a roughly 2-month period, participants in the prospective study had the option of providing additional blood draws and questionnaires. Prospective study blood samples were shipped either frozen or at room temperature before DNA extraction.

The chain is made from TRBV7-6 and TRBJ1-6, with no confident D gene call. The receptor was derived from a man aged 50 to 59 who had recovered from COVID-19. Sequenced: PBMCs or T cells enriched from blood (not recorded which). CDR3 region: CASSVAGNSPLHF. The sequenced DNA is TGTGCCAGCAGCGTGGCGGGAAATTCACCCCTCCACTTT.